This T cell receptor (beta chain) was found in a study of T cells in Graves' hyperthyroidism and ophthalmopathy. This clonotype was seen more than once but under ten times. Its target is not known. RNA transcripts gave rise to amplified TCR beta CDR3 regions. RT-PCR in the first round (using the HTBI primer set) targeted the TCR CDR3. TCRdb reprocessed the multiplex PCR reads via MiXCR and lists one record per CDR3 protein. The table has about 530,000 distinct CDR3 sequences, roughly 18% seen once. Patients with ophthalmopathy all had a Clinical Activity Score of at least 3, a NOSPECS grade of at least 4 and duration under 3 months. Used for diagnoses were clinical symptoms, serum thyroxine and TRAb, thyroid ultrasound and orbital computed tomography. This CDR3 has 14 amino acids. With 5 bases removed from V and 4 bases from J, the gap between germline ends came to 14 bases. Germline V gene data show CDR1 as MNHNS and CDR2 as SASEGT.

Study results and limitations: Peripheral blood also featured most of the thyroid clonotypes expanded above 0.001.

The chain employs TRBV6-1 and TRBJ1-2; tentative D call: TRBD1 (5 bases). This TCR came from a woman aged 18 to 35 with Graves' ophthalmopathy. Sequenced sample: blood. Here the CDR3 DNA reads TGTGCCAGCAGTACCCGGGACCCTGGCTATGGCTACACCTTC. Protein product: CASSTRDPGYGYTF.